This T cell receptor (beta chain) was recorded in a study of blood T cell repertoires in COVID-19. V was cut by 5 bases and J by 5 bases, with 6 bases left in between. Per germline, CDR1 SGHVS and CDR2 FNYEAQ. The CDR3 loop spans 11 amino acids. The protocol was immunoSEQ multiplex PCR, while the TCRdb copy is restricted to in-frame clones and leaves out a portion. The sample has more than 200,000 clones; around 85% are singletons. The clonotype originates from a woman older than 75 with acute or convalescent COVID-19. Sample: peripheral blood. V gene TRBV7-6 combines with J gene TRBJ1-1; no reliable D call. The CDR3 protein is CASSRGTEAFF. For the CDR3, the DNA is TGTGCCAGCAGCCGAGGGACTGAAGCTTTCTTT.